Shown below are 26 T cell receptor beta chains from a single sample sequenced in a study of blood T cells in healthy people across ages. The authors ran a second PCR of 7 to 11 cycles using a sample-barcoded 5' primer and a J-beta primer mix. TCRdb re-derived calls from the 5' RACE reads in MiXCR, one entry per CDR3 protein. The data hold more than 1,400,000 distinct CDR3 sequences, with about 43% observed a single time. Source material: blood. These receptors originate from a woman aged 18-30 years in good health.

This clonotype has at least ten counts. Relative to the germline gene, one junction end is altered; a read error may explain this. This chain links TRBV12-3 or TRBV12-4 with TRBJ1-2; a possible D gene is TRBD1 (6 bases). The CDR3 covers 14 residues. The CDR3 DNA is TGTGCCAGCAGCTTAGGACAGATTAACTATGGCTACACCTTC. Protein: CASSLGQINYGYTF.

This clonotype occurred a few times. The rearrangement joins TRBV5-1 to TRBJ2-4; 7 bases map to TRBD1. The J call may be incorrect, as the DNA end agrees better with TRBJ2-7. The CDR3 extends over 14 amino acids. Germline CDR1 and CDR2: SGHRS and YFSETQ. The CDR3 sequence: CASSPLTGPHEQYF. CDR3 bases: TGCGCCAGCAGCCCATTGACAGGGCCCCACGAGCAGTACTTC.

This chain uses TRBV27 with TRBJ2-2; no firm D call. The CDR3 totals 14 residues. The ends were cut back, 4 bases at V and 3 bases at J, with 9 bases in the middle. Germline CDR1 and CDR2: MNHEY and SMNVEV (reference sequence). CDR3 bases: TGTGCCAGCAGTTACGACATCGACACCGGGGAGCTGTTTTTT. Encoded protein: CASSYDIDTGELFF.

On this clonotype: A read error may account for a junction end that differs from germline. V gene TRBV6-2 or TRBV6-3 combines with J gene TRBJ2-3; D may be TRBD1 or TRBD2 (6 bases each). This CDR3 contains 15 residues. Germline V gene data show CDR1 as MNHEY and CDR2 as SVGEGT. The CDR3 DNA is TGTGCCAGCAGCTCCTTTGGGCGGGACACAGATACGCGGTATTTT. Amino acids: CASSSFGRDTDTRYF.

J is TRBJ1-3 and V is TRBV20-1, with a weak D call TRBD1 (5 bases). The CDR3 sequence is 13 residues long. Trimming stripped 6 bases from V and 2 bases from J, with 11 bases between. CDR1 DFQATT and CDR2 SNEGSKA come from the germline V gene (reference sequence). CDR3 protein: CSAVGGAGNTIYF. In DNA form, the CDR3 reads TGCAGTGCCGTCGGGGGGGCTGGAAACACCATATATTTT.

The V gene is TRBV12-3 or TRBV12-4, the J gene TRBJ2-4, with 10 bases aligning to TRBD1. The J segment lost 3 bases and the V segment lost 4 bases, leaving 3 bases of the junction unmatched. CDR3 length: 15 residues. CDR3 DNA: TGTGCCAGCAGTTGGGGGACAGGGGACAAAAACATTCAGTACTTC. Its protein is CASSWGTGDKNIQYF.

V usage is TRBV7-2 and J usage is TRBJ2-7, with D possibly being TRBD2 (6 bases). The CDR3 is 14 amino acids. V was trimmed by 3 bases and J by 3 bases, leaving 12 bases between them. Germline V CDR1 and CDR2: SGHTA, FQGNSA. The CDR3 nucleotides are TGTGCCAGCAGCTTGCGACTAGATTACTACGAGCAGTACTTC. Protein product: CASSLRLDYYEQYF. Full variable domain (outside the CDR3, taken from reference TRBV7-2 and TRBJ2-7): GAGVSQSPSNKVTEKGKDVELRCDPISGHTALYWYRQSLGQGLEFLIYFQGNSAPDKSGLPSDRFSAERTGGSVSTLTIQRTQQEDSAVYLCASSLRLDYYEQYFGPGTRLTVT.

The chain has TRBV14 and TRBJ2-1; D may be TRBD1 (5 bases). This CDR3 has 13 amino acids. Germline CDR1 and CDR2: SGHDN and FVKESK. V gave up 4 bases and J gave up 9 bases, with 13 bases separating them. CDR3 DNA sequence: TGTGCCAGCAGCCTCCCCCTAGGGGTTGAGCAGTTCTTC. It is translated as CASSLPLGVEQFF. Together with reference TRBV14 and TRBJ2-1, the CDR3 gives the full variable domain: EAGVTQFPSHSVIEKGQTVTLRCDPISGHDNLYWYRRVMGKEIKFLLHFVKESKQDESGMPNNRFLAERTGGTYSTLKVQPAELEDSGVYFCASSLPLGVEQFFGPGTRLTVL.

The chain combines TRBV29-1 with TRBJ2-2; TRBD2 is a possible D gene (5 bases). CDR3 length: 12 residues. The V gene lost 7 bases and the J gene lost 5 bases, with 11 bases spanning the gap. Germline V lookup: CDR1 SQVTM, CDR2 ANQGSEA. In DNA form, the CDR3 reads TGCAGCGCCCCCGGACTTACCGGGGAGCTGTTTTTT. Its protein product is CSAPGLTGELFF.

The J gene is TRBJ1-5, the V gene TRBV9; D is unclear. Germline CDR1 reads SGDLS; CDR2 reads YYNGEE. The CDR3 extends over 14 amino acids. Deletions cut 4 bases from V and 9 bases from J, with 17 bases between. The CDR3 coding sequence is TGTGCCAGCAGCAATGTGGAAGGCCTGAGGCCCCAGCATTTT. Translation: CASSNVEGLRPQHF.

The rearrangement uses TRBV6-1 and TRBJ1-2, with D tentatively TRBD1 (5 bases). CDR1 and CDR2 (germline): MNHNS, SASEGT. V shed 1 base and J shed 4 bases, with 13 bases lying between them. The CDR3 length is 15 residues. The CDR3 sequence: CASSEGQGSGYGYTF. The CDR3 DNA follows: TGTGCCAGCAGTGAAGGGCAGGGCAGCGGCTATGGCTACACCTTC.

In its sample, this clonotype was seen many times. The genes are TRBV18 and TRBJ2-1; TRBD1 agrees at 9 bases. Germline V CDR1 and CDR2: KGHSH, LQKENI. The ends lost 3 bases at V and 10 bases at J; junction bases unmatched: 1. The CDR3 consists of 12 residues. CDR3 amino acids: CASSPGTGEQFF. The CDR3 nucleotides read TGTGCCAGCTCACCTGGGACAGGGGAGCAGTTCTTC.

The CDR3 loop is CASRTFGGSYNEQFF. The CDR3 DNA follows: TGTGCCAGCAGGACCTTTGGCGGATCCTACAATGAGCAGTTCTTC. The rearrangement links TRBV12-3 or TRBV12-4 to TRBJ2-1, with D uncertain. Between the trimmed V and J ends, which lost 6 bases and 1 base, there was a span of 13 bases. The length of the CDR3 is 15 residues.

This clonotype was found once. This may stem from a read error, because a much larger clone lies one nucleotide away. The rearrangement joins TRBV28 to TRBJ2-7, with unresolved D. V lost 5 bases to trimming and J lost 3 bases, with 11 bases between them. The CDR3 runs to 13 residues. Looked up from germline, CDR1 is MDHEN and CDR2 is SYDVKM. CDR3: CASSPPPGYEQYF. For the CDR3, the DNA is TGTGCCAGCAGTCCCCCCCCGGGCTACGAGCAGTACTTC.

This clonotype has more than one count but fewer than ten. The V and J genes are TRBV20-1 and TRBJ2-1; D might be TRBD2 (5 bases). The V gene lost 6 bases and the J gene lost 0 bases, with 21 bases spanning the gap. Germline assignment: CDR1 DFQATT and CDR2 SNEGSKA (reference sequence). The CDR3 consists of 17 residues. Written as DNA, the CDR3 is TGCAGTGCCACCCCGCAGGTTCGGGAAAGCTCCTACAATGAGCAGTTCTTC. This sequence encodes CSATPQVRESSYNEQFF.

This clonotype was counted a single time. The chain joins TRBV12-3 or TRBV12-4 to TRBJ1-2, with D unresolved. The length of the CDR3 is 13 residues. V gave up 7 bases and J gave up 4 bases, with 13 bases separating them. The CDR3 coding sequence is TGTGCCAGCACCCACGGACCTAGCTATGGCTACACCTTC. It is translated as CASTHGPSYGYTF.

J is TRBJ2-7 and V is TRBV18; TRBD2 is a possible D gene (5 bases). The CDR3 contains 15 residues. V lost 3 bases and J 3 bases, leaving 15 bases between the germline ends. Germline-derived CDR1 and CDR2 are KGHSH and LQKENI. DNA for the CDR3: TGTGCCAGCTCACCCCCCGGGAAAAGGTTCTACGAGCAGTACTTC. This gives the protein CASSPPGKRFYEQYF. The full variable domain, in which reference TRBV18 and TRBJ2-7 provide the parts outside the CDR3, is NAGVMQNPRHLVRRRGQEARLRCSPMKGHSHVYWYRQLPEEGLKFMVYLQKENIIDESGMPKERFSAEFPKEGPSILRIQQVVRGDSAAYFCASSPPGKRFYEQYFGPGTRLTVT.

The gene calls are TRBV7-2 and TRBJ2-2; D tentatively fits TRBD1 or TRBD2 (6 bases each). Looked up from germline, CDR1 is SGHTA and CDR2 is FQGNSA. The CDR3 consists of 15 residues. Deletions cut 6 bases from V and 7 bases from J, with 18 bases between. The CDR3 region has the DNA TGTGCCAGCAGACGGGGGCCCCTTGACATCGGGGAGCTGTTTTTT. Translated: CASRRGPLDIGELFF.

V is TRBV7-9 and J is TRBJ2-7, with D possibly TRBD2 on 6 matching bases. The CDR3 loop spans 15 amino acids. The V and J ends lost 5 bases and 0 bases respectively, with 14 bases between them. Germline loops: CDR1 SEHNR, CDR2 FQNEAQ (reference sequence). As DNA, the CDR3 is TGTGCCAGCAGCCCCTTAATAGCGGACTCCTACGAGCAGTACTTC. Amino acid sequence: CASSPLIADSYEQYF.

The V gene is TRBV7-6, the J gene TRBJ2-3; D remains ambiguous. V lost 2 bases to trimming and J lost 3 bases, with 15 bases between them. The CDR3 sequence is 16 residues long. Germline lookup yields CDR1 SGHVS and CDR2 FNYEAQ. This chain's CDR3 is CASSLIARDGTDTQYF. The CDR3 coding sequence is TGTGCCAGCAGCTTAATTGCGAGAGATGGGACAGATACGCAGTATTTT.

This clonotype was observed a handful of times. The V call is TRBV6-5, the J call TRBJ2-4; either TRBD1 or TRBD2 may fit D (5 bases each). The DNA end is a closer match to TRBJ2-7, so the J assignment may be wrong. Per the germline V gene, CDR1 is MNHEY and CDR2 is SVGAGI. This CDR3 has 13 amino acids. CDR3 region: CASKGRVTYEQYF. CDR3 in DNA: TGTGCCAGCAAGGGACGGGTTACCTACGAGCAGTACTTC.

This chain joins TRBV12-3 or TRBV12-4 and TRBJ2-5, with TRBD2 identical over 8 bases. The CDR3 has 14 residues. After removal of 3 bases from V and 4 bases from J, the junction contained 4 bases not matched to a gene. CDR3 in amino acids: CASSFGTSGETQYF. CDR3 in DNA: TGTGCCAGCAGTTTTGGTACTAGCGGAGAGACCCAGTACTTC.

This chain uses TRBV29-1 with TRBJ2-7; D perhaps matches TRBD1 (8 bases). V was trimmed by 4 bases and J by 1 base, leaving 17 bases between them. The germline gives CDR1 SQVTM, CDR2 ANQGSEA. The CDR3 extends over 15 amino acids. Here the CDR3 reads CSVGGGDRRSYEQYF. The CDR3 DNA sequence: TGCAGCGTTGGGGGGGGGGACAGGAGGTCCTACGAGCAGTACTTC.

V and J are TRBV5-1 and TRBJ1-2; D remains ambiguous. Germline lookup yields CDR1 SGHRS and CDR2 YFSETQ. V shed 4 bases and J shed 1 base, with 11 bases lying between them. CDR3 length: 14 amino acids. CDR3 nucleotide sequence: TGCGCCAGCAGCATTGGACGGAGTAACTATGGCTACACCTTC. It translates to CASSIGRSNYGYTF.

This clonotype was picked up a small number of times. The chain recombines TRBV4-1 with TRBJ1-2; 12 nucleotides agree with TRBD1. The J segment lost 4 bases and the V segment lost 2 bases, leaving 5 bases of the junction unmatched. The CDR3 runs 16 residues. The germline V gene has CDR1 MGHRA and CDR2 YSYEKL. CDR3 bases: TGCGCCAGCAGCCAATCGGGACAGGGGGCTGGCTATGGCTACACCTTC. Translation: CASSQSGQGAGYGYTF.

About this clonotype itself: One end of the junction is discordant with germline, which a read error may explain. The chain employs TRBV6-1 and TRBJ2-3, with D unresolved. CDR1 is MNHNS and CDR2 is SASEGT in the germline V gene. There are 13 residues in the CDR3. The DNA of the CDR3 is TGTGCCGGCAGTGAAGAGGACGGTTATACGCAGTATTTT. Protein product: CAGSEEDGYTQYF.